This T cell receptor (beta chain) was sequenced during a study of blood T cell repertoires in COVID-19. As for the study in general: The cDNA or gDNA used as material had been derived from T cells, B-cell-depleted T cells, or PBMCs.

V was trimmed by 4 bases and J by 0 bases, leaving 14 bases between them. The germline V gene encodes CDR1 KGHSH and CDR2 LQKENI. This CDR3 has 16 residues. In the authors' workflow: Reference gene primers were amplified, and this amplification served to estimate nucleated cell counts. Assay used: immunoSEQ multiplex PCR; TCRdb lists only in-frame clones, some missing. V, J and clone size are taken as reported in that table, and D and trimming were inferred from the DNA itself. The data show around 58,000 clones, 90% seen once. The TCR sequence derives from a man aged 60 to 75 with active COVID-19. The sequenced sample consisted of peripheral blood. The V and J genes are TRBV18 and TRBJ2-3, with TRBD1 as a possible D gene (6 bases). The CDR3, as DNA: TGTGCCAGCTCACGGGGGCAGGGACGGAGCACAGATACGCAGTATTTT. Protein product: CASSRGQGRSTDTQYF.